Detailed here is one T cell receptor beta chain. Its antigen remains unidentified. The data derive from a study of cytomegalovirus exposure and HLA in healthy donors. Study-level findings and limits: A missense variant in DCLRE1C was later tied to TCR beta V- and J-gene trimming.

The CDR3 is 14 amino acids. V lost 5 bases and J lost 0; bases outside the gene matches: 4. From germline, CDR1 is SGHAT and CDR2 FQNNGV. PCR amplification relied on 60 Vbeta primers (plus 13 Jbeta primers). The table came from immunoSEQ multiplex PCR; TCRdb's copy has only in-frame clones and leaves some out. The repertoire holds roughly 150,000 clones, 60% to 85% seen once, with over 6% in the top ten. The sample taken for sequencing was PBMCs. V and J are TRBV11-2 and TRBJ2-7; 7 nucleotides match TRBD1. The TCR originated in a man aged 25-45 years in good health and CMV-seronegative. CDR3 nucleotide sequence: TGTGCCAGCAGCCGAGGGACAGCCTCCTACGAGCAGTACTTC. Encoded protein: CASSRGTASYEQYF.